This T cell receptor beta chain was profiled in a study of blood T cell repertoires in COVID-19 (dated by TCRdb to the early 2020s). In terms of the full investigation: The collaborator samples originated in the United States, Italy and Spain and spanned the acute and convalescent phases of COVID-19. Where HLA class I and class II types were available, the types were taken from metadata supplied by the sample provider, not from assay-based typing. The repertoires were released in a freely available public database intended as a resource for research on the immune response to SARS-CoV-2. Samples came from the ongoing ImmuneRACE study (first 160 participants) plus 1,254 subjects from 6 global collaborators. Nearly every sample came with metadata listing a de-identified subject ID, COVID-19 status, age in years and sex. The dataset comprised deeply sampled blood TCRbeta repertoires from subjects exposed to, actively infected with, or recovered from COVID-19. The material from the prospective study consisted of cDNA or gDNA derived from T cells, B-cell-depleted T cells, or PBMCs. Overall results and qualifications from the work: How much clinical and demographic metadata was included differed by source and by participant, and the metadata was provided uncurated.

TCRbeta CDR3 regions were amplified from genomic DNA using the immunoSEQ Assay, a bias-controlled multiplex PCR. As for how the authors treated the data: The number of nucleated cells in each sample was estimated by amplification of reference gene primers within the assay. Sequence reads were collapsed and filtered to measure the absolute abundance of every unique TCRbeta CDR3 rearrangement. Productive Simpson clonality was computed per sample as the square root of Simpson's diversity index over productive rearrangements. TCRdb limited this immuneACCESS table to in-frame rearrangements with V and J called. A share of clones is missing; checked studies link under half to unresolved V genes, and the rest is unexplained. The V and J calls and clone size are taken from that table; D and trimming were inferred from the DNA. The sample table lists hundreds of thousands of clones, roughly 84% of them with a count of one. The ten most abundant clones make up approximately 1% of the sample.

With respect to this clone: Its antigen is currently not known. Qualities for individual bases were not recorded, and no much larger clone is one base off.

Enrolling through a virtual design, the prospective study's participants ranged in age from about 18 to 89 years and lived across 20 to 25 United States geographic areas. In the prospective study, participants were assigned to cohorts based on the clinical history participants reported in a screening survey and a study questionnaire. Recovered participants in ImmuneRACE Cohort 3 were defined by two consecutive negative NP/OP PCR tests, clearance by a healthcare professional, or resolution of symptoms. Each participant in the prospective study had whole blood, serum and a nasopharyngeal or oropharyngeal swab collected by mobile phlebotomists. Additional blood draws and questionnaires over a roughly two-month period could optionally be provided by prospective study participants. Prospective study blood samples were shipped either frozen or at room temperature before DNA extraction. Trimming takes 5 bases off V and 6 bases off J; junction bases not matched to a gene: 11. The CDR3 sequence holds 15 residues, the cysteine and phenylalanine included. Only CDR3 DNA is held: 45 bases, read in frame from base 1. CDR1 and CDR2 were assigned from the germline V gene as KGHDR and SFDVKD.

This sequence originates from a woman in her thirties who had recovered from COVID-19. The material sequenced was PBMCs or T cells enriched from blood (not recorded which). This chain is built from TRBV24-1 and TRBJ1-1, with 7 central nucleotides matching TRBD1. The DNA reads as follows: TGTGCCACCAGTGTAACGACAGGGTTCCCCCCTGAAGCTTTCTTT. This encodes CATSVTTGFPPEAFF.